Each of the 28 T cell receptor beta chains below was sequenced from the same sample in a study of control samples from healthy donors and cancer patients. Some clones are missing from TCRdb's copy, which holds only in-frame ones; the method was immunoSEQ multiplex PCR. This table has about 150,000 clones, about 90% appearing once. Sequencing was carried out using blood. These receptors all stem from a woman aged 40 to 50 in good health.

The chain uses TRBV19 and TRBJ2-7, with TRBD1 matching 10 bases. V lost 8 bases and J lost 6; bases outside the gene matches: 7. The CDR3 totals 13 residues. Looked up from germline, CDR1 is LNHDA and CDR2 is SQIVND (reference sequence). The CDR3 coding sequence is TGTGCCAGTGGGCGACAGGGGGCTGGCGAGCAGTACTTC. This sequence encodes CASGRQGAGEQYF.

V gene TRBV11-2 combines with J gene TRBJ2-2; possible D gene TRBD2, 6 bases. V was trimmed by 1 base and J by 8 bases, leaving 14 bases between them. The CDR3 extends over 15 amino acids. CDR1 and CDR2 from the germline V gene are SGHAT and FQNNGV. The CDR3 sequence is CASSLGSPRGGELFF. In nucleotides, the CDR3 is TGTGCCAGCAGCTTAGGGAGTCCCCGGGGGGGGGAGCTGTTTTTT. Full variable domain (rest looked up from reference TRBV11-2 and TRBJ2-2): EAGVAQSPRYKIIEKRQSVAFWCNPISGHATLYWYQQILGQGPKLLIQFQNNGVVDDSQLPKDRFSAERLKGVDSTLKIQPAKLEDSAVYLCASSLGSPRGGELFFGEGSRLTVL.

The chain employs TRBV7-2 and TRBJ1-4; 8 bases map to TRBD1. This CDR3 spans 14 amino acids. The V and J ends lost 2 bases and 7 bases, in that order; junction bases with no gene match: 3. From germline, CDR1 is SGHTA and CDR2 FQGNSA. CDR3 residues: CASSLNRGIEKLFF. The CDR3 nucleotides read TGTGCCAGCAGCTTAAACAGGGGGATTGAAAAACTGTTTTTT. The complete variable domain, with remaining parts taken from reference TRBV7-2 and TRBJ1-4, reads GAGVSQSPSNKVTEKGKDVELRCDPISGHTALYWYRQSLGQGLEFLIYFQGNSAPDKSGLPSDRFSAERTGGSVSTLTIQRTQQEDSAVYLCASSLNRGIEKLFFGSGTQLSVL.

This clone was detected only a few times. The chain joins TRBV7-9 to TRBJ2-7; D gene unclear. V was pared by 0 bases and J by 4 bases, with 7 bases between. CDR3 size: 13 residues. CDR1 is SEHNR and CDR2 is FQNEAQ in the germline V gene (reference sequence). CDR3 in DNA: TGTGCCAGCAGCTTAGCGCCTGGGTACGAGCAGTACTTC. Its translation is CASSLAPGYEQYF.

This chain connects TRBV7-9 to TRBJ2-1; 7 bases match TRBD1. In germline, CDR1 is SEHNR, CDR2 FQNEAQ (reference sequence). This CDR3 contains 17 residues. V dropped 0 bases and J dropped 3; count of bases not matched to a gene: 8. Here the CDR3 DNA reads TGTGCCAGCAGCTTAGCCCCGACAGGGACATACTACAATGAGCAGTTCTTC. Its translation: CASSLAPTGTYYNEQFF.

The chain carries TRBV7-9 and TRBJ1-3; D might be TRBD1 (5 bases). The length of the CDR3 is 17 residues. From germline, CDR1 is SEHNR and CDR2 FQNEAQ (reference sequence). The V gene lost 4 bases and the J gene lost 2 bases, with 18 bases spanning the gap. CDR3 coding DNA: TGTGCCAGCAGCTCCCAACCCGCGGGGGGAGCTGGAAACACCATATATTTT. As protein: CASSSQPAGGAGNTIYF.

V is TRBV21-1 and J is TRBJ2-3; TRBD2, the table's D call, was not compared with the DNA. TRBV21-1 is classified as a pseudogene. This CDR3 region has 16 residues. For the CDR3, the DNA is TGTGCCAGCAGCAAAGTGGAGGGGCTAAGCACAGATACGCAGTATTTT. The encoded protein is CASSKVEGLSTDTQYF.

The chain links TRBV28 to TRBJ1-6; D uncertain. CDR3 length equals 13 residues. V lost 1 base and J lost 10, with 8 bases in between. Germline lookup yields CDR1 MDHEN and CDR2 SYDVKM. This CDR3 is CASSLLRNSPLHF. In DNA, the CDR3 is TGTGCCAGCAGTTTATTGAGGAACTCACCCCTCCACTTT.

The chain links TRBV6-5 to TRBJ1-2; maybe TRBD1 (5 bases). CDR1 and CDR2 from the germline V gene are MNHEY and SVGAGI. V was trimmed by 0 bases and J by 4 bases, leaving 15 bases between them. This CDR3 has 16 residues. This CDR3 reads CASSYSSNTGFYGYTF. For the CDR3, the DNA is TGTGCCAGCAGTTACTCGAGTAACACAGGCTTCTATGGCTACACCTTC.

The rearrangement uses TRBV6-1 and TRBJ2-7; no firm D call. The germline V gene has CDR1 MNHNS and CDR2 SASEGT. The CDR3 runs 12 residues. Trimming took 2 bases from V and 3 from J, leaving 5 bases between them. DNA of the CDR3: TGTGCCAGCAGTGAACAGCTCTACGAGCAGTACTTC. Protein sequence: CASSEQLYEQYF.

J is TRBJ2-3 and V is TRBV7-2; D is unclear. The CDR3 extends over 14 amino acids. V gave up 4 bases and J gave up 4 bases, with 12 bases separating them. The V gene's germline CDR1 is SGHTA and CDR2 FQGNSA. CDR3 sequence: CASSSHRVADTQYF. In DNA, the CDR3 is TGTGCCAGCAGCTCCCATAGGGTTGCAGATACGCAGTATTTT.

This clone was observed once. The chain combines TRBV5-1 with TRBJ1-4; D is perhaps TRBD1 (5 bases). Germline V gene lookup returns CDR1 SGHRS and CDR2 YFSETQ. This CDR3 has 17 amino acids. V shed 0 bases and J shed 0 bases, with 12 bases lying between them. The CDR3 region has the DNA TGCGCCAGCAGCTTGGGGCCCGGGGGGGCAACTAATGAAAAACTGTTTTTT. This encodes CASSLGPGGATNEKLFF. Looking up the rest from reference TRBV5-1 and TRBJ1-4 gives the full variable domain: KAGVTQTPRYLIKTRGQQVTLSCSPISGHRSVSWYQQTPGQGLQFLFEYFSETQRNKGNFPGRFSGRQFSNSRSEMNVSTLELGDSALYLCASSLGPGGATNEKLFFGSGTQLSVL.

The rearrangement joins TRBV7-2 to TRBJ1-4, with D perhaps TRBD1 (5 bases). V lost 5 bases, J lost 8 bases, and 15 bases lay in between. CDR3 length: 14 amino acids. Germline values: CDR1 SGHTA, CDR2 FQGNSA. The CDR3 loop reads CASSLDRSREKLFF. The DNA of the CDR3 is TGTGCCAGCAGCCTTGACAGAAGCAGGGAAAAACTGTTTTTT.

The rearrangement joins TRBV14 to TRBJ1-1; no firm D call. V was cut by 4 bases and J by 4 bases, with 16 bases left in between. This CDR3 comprises 15 residues. The germline gives CDR1 SGHDN, CDR2 FVKESK. The CDR3: CASSPWAGISTEAFF. The CDR3 coding sequence is TGTGCCAGCAGCCCTTGGGCGGGGATCTCCACTGAAGCTTTCTTT.

This clone has just one count. The chain has TRBV4-1 and TRBJ1-2; D is unclear. The V gene lost 0 bases and the J gene lost 2 bases, with 10 bases spanning the gap. Germline CDR1 reads MGHRA; CDR2 reads YSYEKL. The CDR3 is 15 amino acids. The CDR3 loop is CASSQDGLNNYGYTF. The CDR3 DNA reads as TGCGCCAGCAGCCAAGATGGGTTAAACAACTATGGCTACACCTTC.

The V and J genes are TRBV5-1 and TRBJ1-1; no firm D call. Germline CDR1 and CDR2: SGHRS and YFSETQ. Trimming removed 0 bases from V and 0 bases from J, with 9 bases in between. This CDR3 has 15 amino acids. CDR3 amino acids: CASSLVGNMNTEAFF. CDR3 DNA: TGCGCCAGCAGCTTGGTAGGCAATATGAACACTGAAGCTTTCTTT. The full variable domain, completed using reference TRBV5-1 and TRBJ1-1, is KAGVTQTPRYLIKTRGQQVTLSCSPISGHRSVSWYQQTPGQGLQFLFEYFSETQRNKGNFPGRFSGRQFSNSRSEMNVSTLELGDSALYLCASSLVGNMNTEAFFGQGTRLTVV.

This clone has only a few counts. The V and J genes are TRBV6-1 and TRBJ2-7, with unresolved D. CDR3 length: 15 residues. Germline V gene lookup returns CDR1 MNHNS and CDR2 SASEGT. Trimming pared 2 bases from V and 0 bases from J, leaving 11 bases between. The CDR3, as DNA: TGTGCCAGCAGTGAACTTCCAGTGAGCTCCTACGAGCAGTACTTC. Translated: CASSELPVSSYEQYF.

V gene TRBV2 combines with J gene TRBJ1-2, with D unresolved. This CDR3 is built from 11 residues. The germline gives CDR1 SNHLY, CDR2 FYNNEI. V was shortened by 6 bases and J by 3 bases, with 5 bases between the two germline ends. Written as DNA, the CDR3 is TGTGCCAGCAGGGCAGACTATGGCTACACCTTC. It specifies CASRADYGYTF. Combining the CDR3 with reference TRBV2 and TRBJ1-2 gives the whole variable domain EPEVTQTPSHQVTQMGQEVILRCVPISNHLYFYWYRQILGQKVEFLVSFYNNEISEKSEIFDDQFSVERPDGSNFTLKIRSTKLEDSAMYFCASRADYGYTFGSGTRLTVV.

The chain is built from TRBV18 and TRBJ2-4; D could derive from TRBD1 or TRBD2 (6 bases each). The CDR3 is 17 residues long. Germline V gene data show CDR1 as KGHSH and CDR2 as LQKENI. Deletions cut 4 bases from V and 0 bases from J, with 16 bases between. This chain's CDR3 is CASSLTSGGLAKNIQYF. The CDR3 DNA reads TGTGCCAGCTCACTTACAAGTGGGGGGCTAGCCAAAAACATTCAGTACTTC.

This clone was detected once. The chain carries TRBV28 and TRBJ1-4; D possibly corresponds to TRBD1 (6 bases). Germline V lookup: CDR1 MDHEN, CDR2 SYDVKM. The CDR3 sequence is 17 residues long. Trimming left V 6 bases short and J 8 bases short, with 25 bases between. CDR3 sequence: CASSPGGRGAMGEKLFF. The CDR3 DNA reads TGTGCCAGCAGCCCAGGCGGAAGGGGGGCGATGGGGGAAAAACTGTTTTTT.

The CDR3 sequence is CASSYGTTGDQETQYF. The DNA for the CDR3 is TGTGCCAGCAGTTACGGGACTACGGGGGACCAAGAGACCCAGTACTTC. V is TRBV6-6 and J is TRBJ2-5, with 7 bases identical to TRBD2. Germline lookup yields CDR1 MNHNY and CDR2 SVGAGI (reference sequence). The trim removed 2 bases at V and 0 bases at J, leaving 6 bases unmatched. The CDR3 has 16 amino acids.

The gene calls are TRBV5-1 and TRBJ2-5; a possible D gene is TRBD2 (5 bases). The CDR3 has 13 residues. Germline CDR1 SGHRS, CDR2 YFSETQ. V gave up 4 bases and J gave up 2 bases, with 9 bases separating them. The CDR3 is CASSRSGQETQYF. As DNA, the CDR3 is TGCGCCAGCAGCCGGAGCGGTCAAGAGACCCAGTACTTC. The full variable domain, completed using reference TRBV5-1 and TRBJ2-5, is KAGVTQTPRYLIKTRGQQVTLSCSPISGHRSVSWYQQTPGQGLQFLFEYFSETQRNKGNFPGRFSGRQFSNSRSEMNVSTLELGDSALYLCASSRSGQETQYFGPGTRLLVL.

V gene TRBV7-2 combines with J gene TRBJ2-7, with D possibly TRBD2 on 6 matching bases. CDR1 is SGHTA, CDR2 FQGNSA, per germline. Between the trimmed V and J ends, which lost 4 bases and 1 base, there was a span of 11 bases. This CDR3 is 14 amino acids long. Here the CDR3 DNA reads TGTGCCAGCAGCTACGGGACTGGTTCCTACGAGCAGTACTTC. It yields the protein CASSYGTGSYEQYF. Based on the CDR3 plus reference TRBV7-2 and TRBJ2-7, the full variable domain is GAGVSQSPSNKVTEKGKDVELRCDPISGHTALYWYRQSLGQGLEFLIYFQGNSAPDKSGLPSDRFSAERTGGSVSTLTIQRTQQEDSAVYLCASSYGTGSYEQYFGPGTRLTVT.

The J gene is TRBJ2-1, the V gene TRBV10-3; TRBD2 agrees at 16 bases. Germline V CDR1 and CDR2: ENHRY, SYGVKD. Trimming cost V 6 bases and J 6 bases; bases outside gene matches: 11. This CDR3 region has 18 residues. CDR3 sequence: CAISGPGTSGGALNEQFF. CDR3 nucleotides: TGTGCCATCAGCGGTCCCGGGACTAGCGGGGGGGCTCTCAATGAGCAGTTCTTC.

The genes are TRBV11-1 and TRBJ2-7; 7 nucleotides agree with TRBD1. Per the germline V gene, CDR1 is SGHAT and CDR2 is FQDESV (reference sequence). CDR3 length: 14 amino acids. J lost 5 bases, V lost 4 bases, and 8 bases had no gene match. The CDR3 nucleotides are TGTGCCAGCAGCTCGCCGGACAGGCCCCACGAGCAGTACTTC. This sequence encodes CASSSPDRPHEQYF. Full variable domain (rest looked up from reference TRBV11-1 and TRBJ2-7): EAEVAQSPRYKITEKSQAVAFWCDPISGHATLYWYRQILGQGPELLVQFQDESVVDDSQLPKDRFSAERLKGVDSTLKIQPAELGDSAMYLCASSSPDRPHEQYFGPGTRLTVT.

V gene TRBV5-1 combines with J gene TRBJ2-6; D is perhaps TRBD1 (6 bases). Germline V gene lookup returns CDR1 SGHRS and CDR2 YFSETQ. Trimming cost V 3 bases and J 0 bases, with 13 bases left between them. The CDR3 runs to 17 residues. CDR3 amino acids: CASSSDSSPSGANVLTF. The CDR3 coding sequence is TGCGCCAGCAGCTCGGACAGCTCCCCCTCTGGGGCCAACGTCCTGACTTTC.

The chain is built from TRBV2 and TRBJ2-5, with 10 bases that match TRBD2. This CDR3 contains 16 residues. The V gene end was trimmed by 6 bases and the J gene end by 1 base; junction bases not matched to a gene: 8. Germline CDR1 reads SNHLY; CDR2 reads FYNNEI. The CDR3 nucleotides are TGTGCCAGCAGGCGCCAACTAGCGGGGATCCAAGAGACCCAGTACTTC. Translating gives CASRRQLAGIQETQYF.

The chain links TRBV5-1 to TRBJ1-3; D gene ambiguous. CDR3 length equals 15 residues. Trimming took 1 base from V and 0 from J, leaving 8 bases between them. Germline CDR1 SGHRS, CDR2 YFSETQ. The CDR3 bases are TGCGCCAGCAGCTTGTTAGCGTCCTCTGGAAACACCATATATTTT. It encodes CASSLLASSGNTIYF.